These T cell receptor beta chains were read from a single sample in a study of identical twins. In TCRdb, the 5' RACE reads were re-called with MiXCR into one record per CDR3 protein. The repertoire consists of approximately 190,000 distinct CDR3 sequences, with 15% to 20% occurring once and the leading ten covering 35% to 50%. This sample also appeared in a second study, on T cells expressing NK-cell markers.

The sequenced sample was CD8+ T cells sorted from blood. Receptors originate from a woman in her late teens or twenties in good health. Both conserved end residues are trimmed from each CDR3. The D gene is left open where the match is weak.

CDR3aa	v_gene	j_gene	d_gene
ASSSQSVYNEQF	TRBV5-5	TRBJ2-1	.
ASSYAGQRTNYGYT	TRBV7-9	TRBJ1-2	.
ASSPQGSPHEQF	TRBV5-8	TRBJ2-1	.
ASSYTSFTGELF	TRBV6-2/TRBV6-3	TRBJ2-2	.
ASNRGGTEQF	TRBV9	TRBJ2-1	.
ASSTVSYEQY	TRBV18	TRBJ2-7	.
AISEGDHNSPQETQY	TRBV10-3	TRBJ2-5	.
ASSYSGDQPQH	TRBV6-2/TRBV6-3	TRBJ1-5	.
ASQDGDQPQH	TRBV18	TRBJ1-5	.
ASSTSGATQETQY	TRBV5-1	TRBJ2-5	TRBD2
ASSPLQYQETQY	TRBV12-3/TRBV12-4	TRBJ2-5	.
ASNEGGTGEAF	TRBV5-6	TRBJ1-1	TRBD1
ASSQTLGLANEQF	TRBV7-6	TRBJ2-1	TRBD2
ASDWGGGYGYT	TRBV12-3/TRBV12-4	TRBJ1-2	.
ASSPKGQQETQY	TRBV7-9	TRBJ2-5	TRBD1
ASSTRRGNPADTQY	TRBV12-3/TRBV12-4	TRBJ2-3	.
ASSLEGRPYEQY	TRBV5-1	TRBJ2-7	.
ASRLRTGVAEQY	TRBV6-2/TRBV6-3	TRBJ2-7	TRBD1
ASSLARDRLNTEAF	TRBV12-3/TRBV12-4	TRBJ1-1	TRBD1
ASSLEVDFPDEQY	TRBV5-1	TRBJ2-7	.
ASSYNPRGGTDTQY	TRBV5-1	TRBJ2-3	TRBD2
ASQPDRGDGSYEQY	TRBV5-1	TRBJ2-7	.
ASSSQAGGPSSYNEQF	TRBV11-1	TRBJ2-1	TRBD2
ASSSRTSGLNTGELF	TRBV7-8	TRBJ2-2	TRBD2
ASSSQGLGSSSGNTIY	TRBV11-1	TRBJ1-3	TRBD1
ASLAGANTGELF	TRBV12-5	TRBJ2-2	TRBD2
SARASSGRAMAADTQY	TRBV20-1	TRBJ2-3	TRBD2
ASSQRPINEQF	TRBV14	TRBJ2-1	.
AWMGDHNEQF	TRBV30	TRBJ2-1	.
ASSDSWTSSYNEQF	TRBV6-4	TRBJ2-1	TRBD2
ASSPKRGGWTYEQY	TRBV11-2	TRBJ2-7	TRBD2
SASPILAGEIADTQY	TRBV20-1	TRBJ2-3	TRBD2
ASSYPGGYNEQF	TRBV6-5	TRBJ2-1	.
SVELDHPYEQY	TRBV29-1	TRBJ2-7	.
ASSPDYLGTEAF	TRBV7-9	TRBJ1-1	.
ASSLGSGGLEQY	TRBV5-1	TRBJ2-7	TRBD2
ASSPGLNLYEQY	TRBV6-1	TRBJ2-7	.
ASSLARGQNQPQH	TRBV12-3/TRBV12-4	TRBJ1-5	TRBD1
ASGEKGAGEQF	TRBV25-1	TRBJ2-1	TRBD1
ASTLDRGELF	TRBV12-3/TRBV12-4	TRBJ1-4	TRBD1
ASSFWNTEAF	TRBV12-3/TRBV12-4	TRBJ1-1	.
ASSPREGGEFTYNEQF	TRBV14	TRBJ2-1	TRBD2
ASSQGRGTISYEQY	TRBV14	TRBJ2-7	.
ASQDSGGSYEQY	TRBV12-3/TRBV12-4	TRBJ2-7	TRBD2